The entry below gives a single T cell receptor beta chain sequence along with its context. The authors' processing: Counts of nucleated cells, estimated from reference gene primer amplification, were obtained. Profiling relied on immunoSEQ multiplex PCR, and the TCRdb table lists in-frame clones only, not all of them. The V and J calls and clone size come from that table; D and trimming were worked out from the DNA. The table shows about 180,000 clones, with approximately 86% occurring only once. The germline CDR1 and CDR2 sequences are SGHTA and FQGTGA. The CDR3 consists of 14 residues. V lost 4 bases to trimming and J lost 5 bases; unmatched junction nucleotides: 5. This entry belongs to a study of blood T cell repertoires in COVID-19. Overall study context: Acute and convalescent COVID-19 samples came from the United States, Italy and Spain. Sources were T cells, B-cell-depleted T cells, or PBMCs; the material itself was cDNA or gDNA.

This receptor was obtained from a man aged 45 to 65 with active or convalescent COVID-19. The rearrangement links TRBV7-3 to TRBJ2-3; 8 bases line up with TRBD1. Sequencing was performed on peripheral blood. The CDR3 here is CASSSTGGRDTQYF. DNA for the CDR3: TGTGCCAGCAGCTCCACAGGGGGTAGAGATACGCAGTATTTT. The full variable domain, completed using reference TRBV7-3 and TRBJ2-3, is GAGVSQTPSNKVTEKGKYVELRCDPISGHTALYWYRQSLGQGPEFLIYFQGTGAADDSGLPNDRFFAVRPEGSVSTLKIQRTERGDSAVYLCASSSTGGRDTQYFGPGTRLTVL.